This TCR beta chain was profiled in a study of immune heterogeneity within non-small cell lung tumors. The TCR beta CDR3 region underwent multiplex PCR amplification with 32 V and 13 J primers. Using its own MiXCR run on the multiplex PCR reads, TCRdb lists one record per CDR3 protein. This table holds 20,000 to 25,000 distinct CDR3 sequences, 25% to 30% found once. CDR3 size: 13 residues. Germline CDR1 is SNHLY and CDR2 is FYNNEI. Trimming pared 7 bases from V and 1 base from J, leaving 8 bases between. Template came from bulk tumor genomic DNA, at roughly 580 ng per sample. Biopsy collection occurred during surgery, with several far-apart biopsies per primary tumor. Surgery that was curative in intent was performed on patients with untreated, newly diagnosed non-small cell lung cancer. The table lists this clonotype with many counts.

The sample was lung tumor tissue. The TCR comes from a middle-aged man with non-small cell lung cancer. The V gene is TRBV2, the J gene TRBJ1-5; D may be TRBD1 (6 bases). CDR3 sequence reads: CASKDRSNQPQHF. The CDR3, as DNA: TGTGCCAGCAAAGACAGGAGCAATCAGCCCCAGCATTTT.